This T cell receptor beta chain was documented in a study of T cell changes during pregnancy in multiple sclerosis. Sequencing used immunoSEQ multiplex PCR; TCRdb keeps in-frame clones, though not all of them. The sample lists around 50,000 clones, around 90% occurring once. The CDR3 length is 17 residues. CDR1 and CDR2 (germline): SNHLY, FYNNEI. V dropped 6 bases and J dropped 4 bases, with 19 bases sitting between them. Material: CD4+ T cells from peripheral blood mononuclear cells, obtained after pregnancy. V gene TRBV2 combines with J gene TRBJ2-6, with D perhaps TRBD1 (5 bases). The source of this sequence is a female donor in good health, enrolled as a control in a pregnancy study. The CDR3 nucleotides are TGTGCCAGCAGCCGACAGATCCTCAGCGCCGGGGCCAACGTCCTGACTTTC. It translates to CASSRQILSAGANVLTF. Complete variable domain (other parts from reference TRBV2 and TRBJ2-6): EPEVTQTPSHQVTQMGQEVILRCVPISNHLYFYWYRQILGQKVEFLVSFYNNEISEKSEIFDDQFSVERPDGSNFTLKIRSTKLEDSAMYFCASSRQILSAGANVLTFGAGSRLTVL.